Each of the 13 T cell receptor beta chains below was sequenced from the same sample in a study of siplizumab effects on memory and regulatory T cells. Profiling relied on immunoSEQ multiplex PCR, and the TCRdb table lists in-frame clones only, not all of them. Among roughly 26,000 clones listed, roughly 82% were seen once. The sample taken for sequencing was memory CD4+ T cells sorted from blood. All receptors derive from a human donor in good health.

This chain connects TRBV7-2 to TRBJ2-3; TRBD1 matches at 11 bases. This CDR3 is built from 15 residues. J lost 6 bases, V lost 4 bases, and 6 bases had no gene match. CDR1 SGHTA and CDR2 FQGNSA come from the germline V gene. DNA of the CDR3: TGTGCCAGCAGCTCGTCCCGGGACAGGGGGGATACGCAGTATTTT. This encodes CASSSSRDRGDTQYF.

This clone was found a few times. This chain connects TRBV7-2 to TRBJ1-2; no definite D call. The CDR3 is 13 residues long. The V gene's germline CDR1 is SGHTA and CDR2 FQGNSA. V was pared by 5 bases and J by 7 bases, with 14 bases between. CDR3 DNA: TGTGCCAGCAGCCTTACCGGGAATCGTGGCTACACCTTC. This gives the protein CASSLTGNRGYTF.

The CDR3 sequence: CASSVESTSGNTIYF. The DNA for the CDR3 is TGTGCCAGCAGCGTCGAGTCGACCTCTGGAAACACCATATATTTT. The chain has TRBV9 and TRBJ1-3; D remains ambiguous. The germline V gene encodes CDR1 SGDLS and CDR2 YYNGEE. Trimming stripped 2 bases from V and 0 bases from J, with 9 bases between. The CDR3 runs to 15 residues.

The V call is TRBV7-9, the J call TRBJ1-6; D perhaps matches TRBD1 (5 bases). The length of the CDR3 is 15 residues. The germline V gene has CDR1 SEHNR and CDR2 FQNEAQ (reference sequence). Trimming removed 2 bases from V and 9 bases from J, with 14 bases in between. The CDR3 reads CASSLSGQDSSPLHF. The CDR3 DNA sequence: TGTGCCAGCAGCTTATCGGGGCAGGATAGTTCACCCCTCCACTTT.

This clone turned up a few times. The same CDR3 arises from other DNA sequences in this sample as well. This chain links TRBV19 with TRBJ1-3, with D unclear. Germline values: CDR1 LNHDA, CDR2 SQIVND (reference sequence). CDR3 length equals 16 residues. Trimming pared 0 bases from V and 0 bases from J, leaving 9 bases between. The CDR3 nucleotides read TGTGCCAGTAGTATAGATCGCCAAGGCTCTGGAAACACCATATATTTT. It specifies CASSIDRQGSGNTIYF.

Written as DNA, the CDR3 is TGTGCCAGCAGCTTCGGACAGGGGGCGGGAAATGAGCAGTTCTTC. Translating gives CASSFGQGAGNEQFF. This chain links TRBV2 with TRBJ2-1, with 11 bases lining up with TRBD1. J was trimmed by 7 bases and V by 6 bases; bases with no gene match: 8. Germline lookup yields CDR1 SNHLY and CDR2 FYNNEI. The CDR3 runs to 15 residues.

The V call is TRBV7-9, the J call TRBJ2-3; a weak D match, TRBD2 (5 bases). V was shortened by 4 bases and J by 3 bases, with 17 bases between the two germline ends. CDR1 is SEHNR, CDR2 FQNEAQ, per germline (reference sequence). CDR3 size: 16 residues. CDR3 DNA sequence: TGTGCCAGCAGCTCGATCCCCGGGGTACGGACAGATACGCAGTATTTT. Residues: CASSSIPGVRTDTQYF. Complete variable domain (other parts from reference TRBV7-9 and TRBJ2-3): DTGVSQNPRHKITKRGQNVTFRCDPISEHNRLYWYRQTLGQGPEFLTYFQNEAQLEKSRLLSDRFSAERPKGSFSTLEIQRTEQGDSAMYLCASSSIPGVRTDTQYFGPGTRLTVL.

This chain joins TRBV28 and TRBJ1-2; TRBD1 agrees at 7 bases. The J segment lost 1 base and the V segment lost 5 bases, leaving 13 bases of the junction unmatched. Germline V lookup: CDR1 MDHEN, CDR2 SYDVKM. The CDR3 covers 17 residues. The CDR3, as DNA: TGTGCCAGCAGTACCTACGGTGGGCAGGGGGGTAACTATGGCTACACCTTC. It translates to CASSTYGGQGGNYGYTF.

CDR3: CASSFGQGGETQYF. Written as DNA, the CDR3 is TGTGCCAGCAGCTTCGGACAGGGTGGGGAGACCCAGTACTTC. This chain uses TRBV7-6 with TRBJ2-5; TRBD1 matches 8 bases. CDR1 is SGHVS and CDR2 is FNYEAQ in the germline V gene. This CDR3 is 14 amino acids long. With 3 bases clipped from V and 5 bases from J, the junction kept 5 bases outside the gene matches.

The chain employs TRBV4-1 and TRBJ2-7; maybe TRBD1 (6 bases). Germline assignment: CDR1 MGHRA and CDR2 YSYEKL. This CDR3 is 14 amino acids long. Trimming left V 5 bases short and J 6 bases short, with 17 bases between. Written as DNA, the CDR3 is TGCGCCAGCAGCTTCCGGACAGACTCCGGCGAGCAGTACTTC. This codes for CASSFRTDSGEQYF.

Here the CDR3 DNA reads TGTGCCAGCAGTTACTCGCAGGGCAACACTGAAGCTTTCTTT. Translating it yields CASSYSQGNTEAFF. The V gene is TRBV6-6, the J gene TRBJ1-1; D perhaps matches TRBD1 (5 bases). CDR3 length: 14 residues. CDR1 and CDR2 (germline): MNHNY, SVGAGI (reference sequence). V was trimmed by 0 bases and J by 2 bases, leaving 7 bases between them.

This clone was counted between two and nine times. The chain joins TRBV7-9 to TRBJ2-5, with D unresolved. The CDR3 loop spans 14 amino acids. Looked up from germline, CDR1 is SEHNR and CDR2 is FQNEAQ (reference sequence). Trimming stripped 5 bases from V and 0 bases from J, with 10 bases between. CDR3 protein: CASSPRLDQETQYF. CDR3 coding DNA: TGTGCCAGCAGCCCCAGGTTGGACCAAGAGACCCAGTACTTC. The entire variable domain, with the rest obtained from reference TRBV7-9 and TRBJ2-5, is as follows: DTGVSQNPRHKITKRGQNVTFRCDPISEHNRLYWYRQTLGQGPEFLTYFQNEAQLEKSRLLSDRFSAERPKGSFSTLEIQRTEQGDSAMYLCASSPRLDQETQYFGPGTRLLVL.

The rearrangement uses TRBV18 and TRBJ2-3; 8 positions match TRBD2. Trimming took 1 base from V and 3 from J; bases not matched to a gene: 3. CDR3 length: 15 amino acids. From germline, CDR1 is KGHSH and CDR2 LQKENI. The CDR3 DNA follows: TGTGCCAGCTCACCACTCGGACTAGCTACAGATACGCAGTATTTT. The encoded protein is CASSPLGLATDTQYF.